Listed below are T cell receptor beta chains from one sample, sequenced in a study of shared T cell receptors in the human thymus. TCRdb keeps only in-frame clones here, not all; method: immunoSEQ multiplex PCR. The data show under 850,000 clones, with around nine tenths seen just once and around 0.0099% held by the top ten. This same sample was also part of a study on human thymus T cells.

Sequencing was done on a sample of thymocytes. Receptor source: a boy younger than two with a congenital heart defect. The CDR3 runs from the conserved cysteine through the conserved F or W. D genes are given only for firm matches. The listing skips clone size in some rows; elsewhere it reads once, few, many or a size class.

>.|TRBV10-2|TRBJ2-3|TRBD2
CASRHLEYSLAGDTDTQYF
TGCGCCAGCCGACACCTTGAATACTCGCTAGCGGGAGATACAGATACGCAGTATTTT
>.|TRBV28|TRBJ2-7|.
CASSCPRKRAYSYEQYF
TGTGCCAGCAGTTGCCCTAGGAAGCGGGCTTACTCCTACGAGCAGTACTTC
>.|TRBV5-4|TRBJ2-7|TRBD2
CASSLVFAGGKPYEQYF
TGTGCCAGCAGCTTGGTGTTTGCGGGAGGAAAACCCTACGAGCAGTACTTC
>.|TRBV11-2|TRBJ2-5|.
CASSLVWQEGTRPEETQYF
TGTGCCAGCAGCTTAGTTTGGCAAGAGGGGACTCGGCCTGAAGAGACCCAGTACTTC
>.|TRBV19|TRBJ1-5|.
CASSIVKGRGSNQPQHF
TGTGCCAGTAGTATAGTGAAGGGGAGGGGGAGCAATCAGCCCCAGCATTTT
>few|TRBV20-1|TRBJ2-1|.
CSAAYGGEQFF
TGCAGTGCTGCCTACGGGGGAGAGCAGTTCTTC
>.|TRBV28|TRBJ1-4|TRBD1
CASSSGTGTANEKLFF
TGTGCCAGCAGTTCGGGCACCGGGACAGCAAATGAAAAACTGTTTTTT
>.|TRBV4-3|TRBJ1-2|TRBD1
CASSQAIRDSYGYTF
TGCGCCAGCAGCCAAGCTATCCGGGACAGTTATGGCTACACCTTC
>.|TRBV5-1|TRBJ2-2|TRBD1
CASSPGDPKGQDNTGELFF
TGCGCCAGCAGCCCGGGTGACCCTAAGGGACAGGATAACACCGGGGAGCTGTTTTTT
>.|TRBV2|TRBJ2-4|TRBD2
CASSGTSGLAKNIQYF
TGTGCCAGCAGTGGGACTAGCGGATTAGCCAAAAACATTCAGTACTTC
>.|TRBV7-2|TRBJ2-7|.
CASSLAGDSIYEQYF
TGTGCCAGCAGCTTAGCCGGGGACTCGATCTACGAGCAGTACTTC
>once|TRBV5-6|TRBJ1-1|.
CASSLWRRMGTEAFF
TGTGCCAGCAGCCTTTGGCGGAGGATGGGCACTGAAGCTTTCTTT
>.|TRBV5-8|TRBJ2-7|TRBD1
CASSLGQGLYEQYF
TGTGCCAGCAGCTTGGGACAGGGTTTATACGAGCAGTACTTC
>.|TRBV4-3|TRBJ2-7|TRBD1
CASSQEAGQGAYEQYF
TGCGCCAGCAGCCAAGAGGCGGGACAGGGGGCTTACGAGCAGTACTTC
>.|TRBV25-1|TRBJ1-1|.
CATSGGPEAFF
TGTGCCACCAGCGGGGGTCCCGAAGCTTTCTTT
>.|TRBV10-2|TRBJ2-2|TRBD2
CASSRVAGEAGELFF
TGCGCCAGCAGTCGAGTAGCGGGAGAGGCCGGGGAGCTGTTTTTT
>.|TRBV7-9|TRBJ2-7|TRBD2
CASSLGGGETSGTAYEQYF
TGTGCCAGCAGCTTAGGAGGGGGGGAGACTAGCGGGACCGCCTACGAGCAGTACTTC
>.|TRBV29-1|TRBJ2-1|.
CSGGMRTPKVHEQFF
TGCAGCGGAGGAATGCGGACTCCGAAAGTCCATGAGCAGTTCTTC
>few|TRBV7-7|TRBJ2-5|.
CASSLARTFQETQYF
TGTGCCAGCAGCTTAGCCCGGACTTTTCAAGAGACCCAGTACTTC
>.|TRBV27|TRBJ2-2|TRBD1
CASSSRQGATGELFF
TGTGCCAGCAGTTCAAGACAGGGGGCCACCGGGGAGCTGTTTTTT
>.|TRBV14|TRBJ2-1|.
CASSHPGRGYNEQFF
TGTGCCAGCAGCCACCCTGGGAGGGGGTACAATGAGCAGTTCTTC
>.|TRBV6-1|TRBJ2-3|.
CASSPGTIRTDTQYF
TGTGCCAGCAGCCCCGGGACAATCCGCACAGATACGCAGTATTTT
>.|TRBV11-1|TRBJ2-1|.
CASSSYPRSPYNEQFF
TGTGCCAGCAGCTCCTACCCCCGGAGCCCTTACAATGAGCAGTTCTTC
>.|TRBV7-9|TRBJ1-4|.
CASSSSRVGATNEKLFF
TGTGCCAGCAGCTCTTCCAGGGTGGGGGCGACTAATGAAAAACTGTTTTTT
>once|TRBV30|TRBJ2-5|.
CAWSVNESHHQETQYF
TGTGCCTGGAGTGTAAACGAAAGCCATCACCAAGAGACCCAGTACTTC
>.|TRBV19|TRBJ2-3|.
CASSIPLGQSHTQYF
TGTGCCAGTAGTATCCCCTTAGGACAGTCACATACGCAGTATTTT
>.|TRBV30|TRBJ2-3|.
CAWSVEGARGTQYF
TGTGCCTGGAGTGTAGAGGGAGCTAGAGGTACGCAGTATTTT
>.|TRBV10-3|TRBJ2-3|TRBD2
CAIAGVSRADTQYF
TGTGCCATCGCGGGGGTTAGCCGGGCAGATACGCAGTATTTT
>.|TRBV4-3|TRBJ2-1|.
CASSQGLDNEQFF
TGCGCCAGCAGCCAAGGACTCGACAATGAGCAGTTCTTC
>.|TRBV4-1|TRBJ2-7|TRBD2
CASSHTSGPYEQYF
TGCGCCAGCAGCCACACTAGCGGCCCCTACGAGCAGTACTTC
>.|TRBV18|TRBJ2-3|.
CASSTTRESTWDTQYF
TGTGCCAGCTCAACGACAAGGGAGAGTACTTGGGATACGCAGTATTTT
>.|TRBV7-9|TRBJ2-7|.
CASRLGVAAAPEQYF
TGTGCCAGCAGATTGGGGGTAGCGGCGGCTCCTGAGCAGTACTTC
>few|TRBV10-2|TRBJ1-2|.
CASIERGGDGYTF
TGCGCCAGCATTGAAAGGGGCGGTGATGGCTACACCTTC
>.|TRBV11-2|TRBJ2-7|TRBD2
CASSVGLAGGPAYEQYF
TGTGCCAGCAGCGTGGGACTAGCGGGAGGGCCCGCCTACGAGCAGTACTTC
>.|TRBV28|TRBJ1-2|.
CASSAQYGYTF
TGTGCCAGCAGCGCACAGTATGGCTACACCTTC
>once|TRBV2|TRBJ1-4|.
CASSPIATNEKLFF
TGTGCCAGCAGCCCCATTGCAACTAATGAAAAACTGTTTTTT
>.|TRBV5-4|TRBJ2-3|.
CASSPRGGINTDTQYF
TGTGCCAGCAGCCCGCGGGGCGGGATAAACACAGATACGCAGTATTTT
>.|TRBV5-1|TRBJ2-7|TRBD1
CASSLFHGQGVNEQYF
TGCGCCAGCAGCTTGTTTCACGGGCAGGGGGTAAACGAGCAGTACTTC
>few|TRBV19|TRBJ2-3|TRBD2
CASSIPSGRARDTQYF
TGTGCCAGTAGTATACCAAGCGGGAGGGCCAGAGATACGCAGTATTTT
>.|TRBV30|TRBJ1-2|.
CACGDEEGTGVGYTF
TGTGCCTGTGGGGACGAGGAGGGGACCGGTGTTGGCTACACCTTC
>.|TRBV10-1|TRBJ1-1|.
CASSEAPGAPNTEAFF
TGCGCCAGCAGTGAGGCACCAGGGGCCCCGAACACTGAAGCTTTCTTT
>once|TRBV10-3|TRBJ2-1|.
CAISDRARGNEQFF
TGTGCCATCAGTGACCGCGCCCGGGGGAATGAGCAGTTCTTC
>.|TRBV10-1|TRBJ2-5|.
CASSERGGWETQYF
TGCGCCAGCAGTGAGCGGGGAGGCTGGGAGACCCAGTACTTC
>.|TRBV30|TRBJ2-1|TRBD2
CAWSDNSKGGFNEQFF
TGTGCCTGGAGTGACAACAGTAAGGGAGGGTTTAATGAGCAGTTCTTC
>.|TRBV4-2|TRBJ2-7|TRBD2
CASRGLAGSSYEQYF
TGTGCCAGCAGGGGACTAGCGGGAAGCTCCTACGAGCAGTACTTC
>.|TRBV4-3|TRBJ2-1|TRBD1
CASSQEGYERGRWGNNEQFF
TGCGCCAGCAGCCAAGAAGGGTATGAGAGGGGGCGTTGGGGCAACAATGAGCAGTTCTTC
>.|TRBV9|TRBJ1-5|.
CASSSGTGGNQPQHF
TGTGCCAGCAGCTCTGGGACTGGAGGCAATCAGCCCCAGCATTTT
>once|TRBV5-5|TRBJ2-1|TRBD2
CASSRRTSGRLGYNEQFF
TGTGCCAGCAGCCGCCGGACTAGCGGGAGACTTGGTTACAATGAGCAGTTCTTC
>.|TRBV5-1|TRBJ2-7|TRBD1
CASSPTGAYEQYF
TGCGCCAGCAGTCCGACAGGGGCCTACGAGCAGTACTTC
>.|TRBV6-1|TRBJ2-5|.
CASMRETQYF
TGTGCCAGCATGCGAGAGACCCAGTACTTC
>few|TRBV19|TRBJ1-1|TRBD1
CASTKGGRGRANTEAFF
TGTGCCAGTACCAAAGGGGGCAGGGGCAGAGCAAACACTGAAGCTTTCTTT
>.|TRBV28|TRBJ1-5|TRBD1
CASSVEGKGANGQPQHF
TGTGCCAGCAGCGTGGAGGGGAAGGGGGCTAATGGTCAGCCCCAGCATTTT
>.|TRBV28|TRBJ2-1|TRBD2
CASSFGVAGAYNEQFF
TGTGCCAGCAGTTTCGGGGTAGCGGGAGCCTACAATGAGCAGTTCTTC